This T cell receptor beta chain comes out of a study of response to subunit inactivated influenza vaccine. The V gene lost 0 bases and the J gene lost 3 bases, with 11 bases spanning the gap. This CDR3 region has 15 residues. Germline V CDR1 and CDR2: MNHEY, SVGEGT. This clonotype was counted a few times. Its antigen is as yet unknown. Points from the study as a whole: Authors suggested each seasonal influenza vaccination recruits few new T cells.

TCRdb reprocessed the RT-PCR reads via MiXCR and lists one record per CDR3 protein. This table has hundreds of thousands of distinct CDR3 sequences, over 10% appearing once. The specimen comprised PBMCs from blood, sampled roughly 46 days after vaccination. V and J are TRBV6-2 or TRBV6-3 and TRBJ1-1; D not certain. The clonotype comes from a man aged 45 to 65 who received an inactivated influenza vaccine. CDR3 sequence reads: CASSYSPVWDTEAFF. CDR3 DNA sequence: TGTGCCAGCAGTTACTCTCCGGTATGGGACACTGAAGCTTTCTTT.